This TCR beta chain was captured by sequencing in a study of T cells in Graves' hyperthyroidism and ophthalmopathy. The CDR3 length is 15 residues. The V end lost 6 bases, the J end lost 7 bases, and 16 bases lay between the germline ends. Germline V gene data show CDR1 as SGHAT and CDR2 as FQDESV (reference sequence). What was amplified from RNA transcripts were TCR beta CDR3 regions. Primed by the HTBI set, a first-round RT-PCR was run on the TCR CDR3. TCRdb processed the multiplex PCR reads anew with MiXCR; each CDR3 protein has one entry. The data hold some 650,000 distinct CDR3 sequences, with roughly 16% observed a single time. Study-wide findings and caveats: Ophthalmopathy cases were set apart from stable hyperthyroidism by a 13 V-J model. Most clonotypes expanded in the thyroid (above 0.001) were also present in blood.

Disease lasting under 3 months, a NOSPECS grade of at least 4, and a Clinical Activity Score of at least 3 were features of the ophthalmopathy patients. PBMCs came from around 9.7 ml fresh peripheral blood. This clonotype was counted a few times. The antigen remains unidentified. The sample consisted of blood. This rearrangement joins TRBV11-1 to TRBJ1-6; D uncertain. This TCR derives from a woman in her 40s with Graves' ophthalmopathy. The CDR3 DNA is TGTGCCAGCAGATCCGGGATTCTGGGGAATTCACCCCTCCACTTT. It codes for CASRSGILGNSPLHF. Filled out from reference TRBV11-1 and TRBJ1-6, the complete variable domain reads EAEVAQSPRYKITEKSQAVAFWCDPISGHATLYWYRQILGQGPELLVQFQDESVVDDSQLPKDRFSAERLKGVDSTLKIQPAELGDSAMYLCASRSGILGNSPLHFGNGTRLTVT.